The 18 T cell receptor beta chains listed next were all sequenced from one sample in a study of vaccination effects on CD4 cells after COVID-19. This table comes from immunoSEQ multiplex PCR, and its TCRdb copy is limited to in-frame clones, with some not included. Among 30,000 to 40,000 clones, less than 80% were seen once, and the ten largest hold nearly 9%. Before any sequencing was done, the ViraFEST assay used viral peptide pools to expand antigen-specific CD4+ T cells. At the end of roughly ten days of culture, CD4+ T cells were isolated. Two-dose vaccination with either BNT162b2 or mRNA-1273 was given to the participants. These receptors have no known antigen. This specimen consisted of CD4+ T cells from PBMCs cultured with SARS-CoV-2 spike peptides, obtained after COVID-19 vaccination. The source of these receptors is a human donor who received a COVID-19 vaccine.

The CDR3 loop is CATSRGRLGNYGYTF. The CDR3 DNA sequence: TGTGCCACCAGCAGAGGCCGGTTGGGGAACTATGGCTACACCTTC. This chain links TRBV15 with TRBJ1-2; D not resolved. Per germline, CDR1 LNHNV and CDR2 YYDKDF (reference sequence). The CDR3 runs 15 residues. V was clipped by 1 base and J by 2 bases, with 11 bases between them.

This clone was detected once. The V and J genes are TRBV30 and TRBJ1-2; tentatively, D is TRBD1 (6 bases). The V end lost 0 bases, the J end lost 4 bases, and 9 bases lay between the germline ends. The CDR3 spans 13 residues. CDR1 GTSNPN and CDR2 SVGIG come from the germline V gene (reference sequence). The CDR3 protein is CAWSVTGAYGYTF. The CDR3 DNA reads TGTGCCTGGAGTGTAACGGGGGCCTATGGCTACACCTTC.

The chain employs TRBV18 and TRBJ1-1; D is unresolved. This CDR3 spans 13 amino acids. V was clipped by 6 bases and J by 1 base, with 9 bases between them. In germline, CDR1 is KGHSH, CDR2 LQKENI. The CDR3 DNA reads TGTGCCAGCTCCTACGGGGAGAACACTGAAGCTTTCTTT. This gives the protein CASSYGENTEAFF.

V gene TRBV12-5 combines with J gene TRBJ2-1; TRBD2 matches 7 bases. V trimming: 3 bases; J trimming: 7 bases; junction bases outside the gene matches: 9. The CDR3 spans 15 residues. Germline V gene data show CDR1 as LGHNT and CDR2 as FRNRAP. The CDR3 reads CASGLGGTTLNEQFF. Written as DNA, the CDR3 is TGTGCTAGTGGTTTAGGTGGGACTACGCTAAATGAGCAGTTCTTC.

The V and J genes are TRBV14 and TRBJ1-2, with TRBD1 matching 12 bases. This CDR3 is built from 18 residues. The V gene's germline CDR1 is SGHDN and CDR2 FVKESK. V dropped 2 bases and J dropped 4; count of bases not matched to a gene: 11. CDR3 sequence (DNA): TGTGCCAGCAGCCAAAACCGGGACAGGGGGCGCTTGGGCTATGGCTACACCTTC. It translates to CASSQNRDRGRLGYGYTF.

The chain is built from TRBV20-1 and TRBJ1-1; possible D gene TRBD1, 6 bases. Trimming removed 3 bases from V and 5 bases from J, with 19 bases in between. This CDR3 region has 15 residues. Germline V lookup: CDR1 DFQATT, CDR2 SNEGSKA (reference sequence). CDR3: CSASRVGGADTEAFF. The CDR3 nucleotides are TGCAGTGCTAGTAGAGTAGGGGGGGCAGATACTGAAGCTTTCTTT.

This clone was counted only a few times. J is TRBJ2-2 and V is TRBV3-1 (or the pseudogene TRBV3-2); D is possibly TRBD2 (6 bases). The germline V and J ends were trimmed by 4 bases and 1 base, with 16 bases remaining between them. The CDR3 consists of 17 residues. CDR1 and CDR2 (germline): LGHDT, YNNKEL (reference sequence). This CDR3 reads CASSRPLGGVNTGELFF. Here the CDR3 DNA reads TGTGCCAGCAGCCGGCCGTTAGGCGGGGTGAACACCGGGGAGCTGTTTTTT.

This clone is a singleton in its sample. The chain has TRBV13 and TRBJ2-7; D might be TRBD1 (7 bases). Germline assignment: CDR1 PRHDT and CDR2 FYEKMQ (reference sequence). V was clipped by 2 bases and J by 6 bases, with 11 bases between them. The CDR3 length is 13 residues. Here the CDR3 DNA reads TGTGCCAGCAGCTTACAGGGGGGACGCGAGCAGTACTTC. Encoded protein: CASSLQGGREQYF.

The chain recombines TRBV5-1 with TRBJ1-2; maybe TRBD1 (5 bases). Germline V gene data show CDR1 as SGHRS and CDR2 as YFSETQ. The V gene lost 4 bases and the J gene lost 4 bases, with 20 bases spanning the gap. The length of the CDR3 is 16 residues. CDR3 protein: CASSPNQGGRAYGYTF. CDR3 coding DNA: TGCGCCAGCAGCCCAAATCAGGGAGGTAGGGCCTATGGCTACACCTTC.

This clone was found once. The rearrangement joins TRBV7-9 to TRBJ1-3; D is uncertain. Germline-derived CDR1 and CDR2 are SEHNR and FQNEAQ (reference sequence). The CDR3 consists of 15 residues. The V end lost 2 bases, the J end lost 4 bases, and 12 bases lay between the germline ends. CDR3 sequence reads: CASSLSLPTGNTIYF. The CDR3 DNA reads TGTGCCAGCAGCTTATCCCTCCCCACCGGAAACACCATATATTTT.

The chain recombines TRBV10-3 with TRBJ1-4; TRBD1 is a possible D gene (6 bases). The CDR3 extends over 17 amino acids. CDR1 and CDR2 from the germline V gene are ENHRY and SYGVKD. The germline V and J ends were trimmed by 0 bases and 7 bases, with 18 bases remaining between them. The CDR3 spells CAISESQTGLRGEKLFF. CDR3 DNA sequence: TGTGCCATCAGTGAGTCCCAGACAGGCCTAAGGGGTGAAAAACTGTTTTTT.

The CDR3 here is CASSLVQGASYEQYF. The DNA of the CDR3 is TGCGCCAGCAGCTTGGTCCAGGGGGCCTCCTACGAGCAGTACTTC. This chain uses TRBV5-1 with TRBJ2-7; TRBD1 agrees at 8 bases. The J segment lost 0 bases and the V segment lost 0 bases, leaving 2 bases of the junction unmatched. The germline V gene has CDR1 SGHRS and CDR2 YFSETQ. The CDR3 loop spans 15 amino acids. Using reference TRBV5-1 and TRBJ2-7 for the parts outside the CDR3, the full variable domain is KAGVTQTPRYLIKTRGQQVTLSCSPISGHRSVSWYQQTPGQGLQFLFEYFSETQRNKGNFPGRFSGRQFSNSRSEMNVSTLELGDSALYLCASSLVQGASYEQYFGPGTRLTVT.

This clone was observed a few times. The CDR3 DNA sequence: TGTGCCTGGAGTGGGACGGGGGCCTCGAGATACTACGAGCAGTACTTC. Its protein product is CAWSGTGASRYYEQYF. The chain recombines TRBV30 with TRBJ2-7; D is possibly TRBD1 or TRBD2 (6 bases each). Germline values: CDR1 GTSNPN, CDR2 SVGIG (reference sequence). The CDR3 contains 16 residues. Trimming removed 1 base at V and 3 bases at J, with 19 bases between.

The CDR3 sequence is CASSQVYARSRDYEQYF. For the CDR3, the DNA is TGTGCCAGCAGCCAAGTTTACGCCCGTTCGAGGGACTACGAGCAGTACTTC. V and J are TRBV14 and TRBJ2-7, with a tentative D call TRBD2 (5 bases). Germline V CDR1 and CDR2: SGHDN, FVKESK. The CDR3 has 17 residues. V lost 1 base to trimming and J lost 3 bases, with 19 bases between them.

Only a few counts were recorded for this clone. This chain joins TRBV19 and TRBJ1-2; D remains unclear. This CDR3 has 12 residues. The germline V and J ends were trimmed by 0 bases and 8 bases, with 7 bases remaining between them. The germline CDR1 and CDR2 sequences are LNHDA and SQIVND (reference sequence). The DNA for the CDR3 is TGTGCCAGTAGTATAGAGGTTCGCGGCTACACCTTC. Translation: CASSIEVRGYTF.

The chain is built from TRBV6-6 and TRBJ2-7; D not certain. Looked up from germline, CDR1 is MNHNY and CDR2 is SVGAGI (reference sequence). The CDR3 covers 16 residues. V was shortened by 0 bases and J by 0 bases, with 12 bases between the two germline ends. CDR3 region: CASSYSSPVISYEQYF. CDR3 coding DNA: TGTGCCAGCAGTTACTCGAGTCCGGTGATCTCCTACGAGCAGTACTTC.

The chain uses TRBV6-6 and TRBJ1-2; D perhaps matches TRBD1 (6 bases). The CDR3 runs to 13 residues. Per the germline V gene, CDR1 is MNHNY and CDR2 is SVGAGI (reference sequence). Trimming removed 0 bases at V and 7 bases at J, with 9 bases between. The CDR3 here is CASSYSGQSGYTF. The CDR3 nucleotides read TGTGCCAGCAGTTACTCTGGACAGAGTGGCTACACCTTC.

The chain couples TRBV5-4 to TRBJ2-2; 9 bases agree with TRBD1. CDR3 length equals 15 residues. The germline V gene has CDR1 SGHNT and CDR2 YYREEE (reference sequence). V lost 3 bases to trimming and J lost 5 bases; unmatched junction nucleotides: 5. CDR3 coding DNA: TGTGCCAGCAGCTATCCCGGGACAGGGACCGGGGAGCTGTTTTTT. Its protein product is CASSYPGTGTGELFF.